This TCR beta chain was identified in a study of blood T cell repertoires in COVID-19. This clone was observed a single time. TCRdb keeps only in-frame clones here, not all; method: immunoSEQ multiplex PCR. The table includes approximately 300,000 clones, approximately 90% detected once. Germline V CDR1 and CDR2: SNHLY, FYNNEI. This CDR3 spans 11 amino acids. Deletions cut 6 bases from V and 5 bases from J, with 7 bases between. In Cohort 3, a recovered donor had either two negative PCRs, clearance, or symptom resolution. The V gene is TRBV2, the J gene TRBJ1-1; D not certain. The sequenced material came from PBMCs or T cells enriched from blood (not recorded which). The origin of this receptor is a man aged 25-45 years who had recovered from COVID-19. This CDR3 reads CASSWATEAFF. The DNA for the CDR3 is TGTGCCAGCAGCTGGGCTACTGAAGCTTTCTTT.